This TCR beta chain was sequenced for a study of shared clonotypes between healthy human individuals. Study overall: The plates for each donor numbered three CD4 naive, three CD4 memory, two CD8 naive and one CD8 memory.

V lost 2 bases and J lost 1; bases outside the gene matches: 9. From germline, CDR1 is SGHDT and CDR2 YYEEEE. This CDR3 spans 18 amino acids. Notes on the study in general: In the sorted subsets, rarefaction showed sequencing was incomplete despite large depth.

On this clone: Its antigen is unknown.

Selected positively for CCR7 and CD45RO-negative, naive CD8 cells excluded terminally differentiated effector memory CD45RA+ cells. All of the donors resided in Nashville, Tennessee, and each was a Caucasian adult. The assay was immunoSEQ multiplex PCR, and TCRdb's table has in-frame clones only and misses some. The sample has some 2,000,000 clones; about 94% are singletons. The sequence was obtained from a young man in good health. The V gene is TRBV5-6, the J gene TRBJ1-4; 9 nucleotides align to TRBD1. The source material was naive CD8+ T cells sorted from blood. The CDR3 bases are TGTGCCAGCAGCTTCGGGACAGGGCTCCCCGAAACTAATGAAAAACTGTTTTTT. Translation gives CASSFGTGLPETNEKLFF. Looking up the rest from reference TRBV5-6 and TRBJ1-4 gives the full variable domain: DAGVTQSPTHLIKTRGQQVTLRCSPKSGHDTVSWYQQALGQGPQFIFQYYEEEERQRGNFPDRFSGHQFPNYSSELNVNALLLGDSALYLCASSFGTGLPETNEKLFFGSGTQLSVL.